This T cell receptor (beta chain) was observed in a study of CD8 T cells in Susac syndrome. Whole-study findings and limits: Only a relatively small number of individuals were included in the TCR sequencing and HLA analysis.

From blood CD8+ and CD4+ T cells, the TCR beta chain was sequenced. Germline loops: CDR1 DFQATT, CDR2 SNEGSKA (reference sequence). V was pared by 5 bases and J by 2 bases, with 26 bases between. The CDR3 contains 18 residues. It was with random hexamers that about 0.45 to 1 ug RNA was reverse transcribed. Coverage of TCR beta CDR3 amplification by immunoSEQ multiplex PCR extended to 54 Vbeta and 13 Jbeta. TCRdb reanalysed the immunoSEQ multiplex PCR reads using MiXCR and keeps one entry per CDR3 protein. Of under 350,000 distinct CDR3 sequences listed, 92% were seen once; the top ten hold 0.065%. Details on this clonotype: Its antigen remains unknown.

The receptor was isolated from a human donor with multiple sclerosis. Sequenced material: CD4+ T cells from PBMCs. The rearrangement links TRBV20-1 to TRBJ2-3, with D possibly being TRBD2 (6 bases). The chain's CDR3 is CSAGIPGLQLGPTDTQYF. The CDR3 region has the DNA TGCAGTGCTGGGATCCCGGGACTCCAGTTAGGACCCACAGATACGCAGTATTTT.